The clone carrying this T cell receptor beta chain appeared many times. This record belongs to a study of T-cell reconstitution after alpha-beta-depleted transplantation in children. V shed 0 bases, J shed 2 bases, and the junction held 1 base outside the gene matches. This CDR3 has 14 amino acids. CDR1 is SQVTM and CDR2 is ANQGSEA in the germline V gene. Preparation of the TCRbeta library involved a method that used unique molecular identifiers. TCRdb redid the calling of the PCR reads with MiXCR, one entry per CDR3 protein. Among around 680,000 distinct CDR3 sequences listed, 16% were seen once. V usage is TRBV29-1 and J usage is TRBJ1-1; 9 bases map to TRBD1. The material sequenced was PBMCs from the stem cell graft donor, taken from the stem cell graft. This clonotype was obtained from a human donor who donated a stem cell graft to a child with acute myeloid leukemia. The CDR3 sequence: CSVEEGQGNTEAFF. The DNA for the CDR3 is TGCAGCGTTGAAGAGGGACAGGGAAACACTGAAGCTTTCTTT.